One and the same sample provided the 24 T cell receptor beta chains below, sequenced in a study of cytotoxic CD8 clonotypes in ibrutinib-treated CLL. The repertoire was sequenced with immunoSEQ multiplex PCR; TCRdb's copy has only in-frame clones and lacks some. Of 100,000 or so clones in the sample, roughly 57% were seen once. Sequenced material: PBMCs, taken after 24 months of ibrutinib treatment. These receptors came from a human donor with chronic lymphocytic leukemia.

The chain has TRBV5-8 and TRBJ1-3; no reliable D call. Germline loops: CDR1 SGHTS, CDR2 YDEGEE. The CDR3 contains 16 residues. V lost 3 bases to trimming and J lost 0 bases, with 13 bases between them. Here the CDR3 DNA reads TGTGCCAGCAGCTCTTGGGGTGGGAGCTCTGGAAACACCATATATTTT. It is translated as CASSSWGGSSGNTIYF.

This clone has only one observation. The chain couples TRBV30 to TRBJ1-1; TRBD1 agrees at 9 bases. V lost 6 bases to trimming and J lost 3 bases; unmatched junction nucleotides: 5. The CDR3 is made up of 13 amino acids. Germline V gene lookup returns CDR1 GTSNPN and CDR2 SVGIG (reference sequence). CDR3 in amino acids: CACGGTGYTEAFF. In DNA form, the CDR3 reads TGTGCCTGTGGTGGGACAGGGTACACTGAAGCTTTCTTT.

The chain carries TRBV7-6 and TRBJ2-1; 10 bases are a match to TRBD1. The V and J ends lost 2 bases and 8 bases, in that order; junction bases with no gene match: 9. Looked up from germline, CDR1 is SGHVS and CDR2 is FNYEAQ. The CDR3 contains 16 residues. DNA for the CDR3: TGTGCCAGCAGCTTAAATACGGGACAGGGGAACGATGAGCAGTTCTTC. It specifies CASSLNTGQGNDEQFF.

V is TRBV5-1 and J is TRBJ2-5; D may be TRBD1 (5 bases). Deletions cut 3 bases from V and 4 bases from J, with 7 bases between. The CDR3 is 12 amino acids. Germline V gene lookup returns CDR1 SGHRS and CDR2 YFSETQ. CDR3 sequence: CASSSQGETQYF. DNA of the CDR3: TGCGCCAGCAGCTCCCAGGGAGAGACCCAGTACTTC.

The V and J genes are TRBV6-1 and TRBJ1-2; D is perhaps TRBD1 (6 bases). V lost 1 base to trimming and J lost 1 base, with 7 bases between them. CDR3 size: 14 residues. CDR1 and CDR2 from the germline V gene are MNHNS and SASEGT. The CDR3 reads CASSEGQDNYGYTF. CDR3 in DNA: TGTGCCAGCAGTGAAGGACAGGATAACTATGGCTACACCTTC.

The genes are TRBV4-1 and TRBJ2-5; D uncertain. Trimming cost V 2 bases and J 5 bases, with 12 bases left between them. Germline CDR1 reads MGHRA; CDR2 reads YSYEKL. The length of the CDR3 is 14 residues. This CDR3 reads CASSQQIAGETQYF. CDR3 nucleotide sequence: TGCGCCAGCAGCCAACAAATAGCCGGGGAGACCCAGTACTTC.

The chain has TRBV4-1 and TRBJ2-5; 7 bases agree with TRBD2. The ends lost 0 bases at V and 7 bases at J; junction bases unmatched: 8. Germline CDR1 reads MGHRA; CDR2 reads YSYEKL. The CDR3 covers 15 residues. CDR3 sequence reads: CASSQEGAAGRTQYF. CDR3 bases: TGCGCCAGCAGCCAAGAAGGGGCAGCGGGGCGGACCCAGTACTTC.

V and J are TRBV5-1 and TRBJ2-5; 10 bases map to TRBD2. The junction had 6 bases not matched to a gene; V was cut back by 7 bases and J by 3 bases. The CDR3 is made up of 14 amino acids. Germline loops: CDR1 SGHRS, CDR2 YFSETQ. CDR3 nucleotide sequence: TGCGCCAGCGGTAGCGGGGGGACAAAAGAGACCCAGTACTTC. Its protein product is CASGSGGTKETQYF. Using reference TRBV5-1 and TRBJ2-5 for the parts outside the CDR3, the full variable domain is KAGVTQTPRYLIKTRGQQVTLSCSPISGHRSVSWYQQTPGQGLQFLFEYFSETQRNKGNFPGRFSGRQFSNSRSEMNVSTLELGDSALYLCASGSGGTKETQYFGPGTRLLVL.

In its sample, this clone was seen a few times. The chain links TRBV18 to TRBJ1-3; a weak D match, TRBD1 (5 bases). V was cut by 3 bases and J by 2 bases, with 14 bases left in between. Germline V gives CDR1 KGHSH, CDR2 LQKENI. The CDR3 sequence is 16 residues long. CDR3 nucleotide sequence: TGTGCCAGCTCACCGACGGGGACGGCGGCTGGAAACACCATATATTTT. This gives the protein CASSPTGTAAGNTIYF.

The V gene is TRBV21-1, the J gene TRBJ2-1; the table's D call of TRBD2 was not tested on the DNA. TRBV21-1 represents a pseudogene. This CDR3 spans 20 amino acids. This CDR3 is CASSEKAQRRDLSTYNEQFF. The CDR3 nucleotides are TGTGCCAGCAGCGAAAAAGCTCAGCGCCGGGACTTGAGTACCTACAATGAGCAGTTCTTC.

The chain is built from TRBV15 and TRBJ1-2; TRBD1 matches at 7 bases. V lost 3 bases and J lost 11; bases outside the gene matches: 12. Germline CDR1 reads LNHNV; CDR2 reads YYDKDF (reference sequence). This CDR3 is 14 amino acids long. In nucleotides, the CDR3 is TGTGCCACCAGCAGTGGAAGGGAGGGGGCAGGGTACACCTTC. As protein: CATSSGREGAGYTF.

This clone turned up a few times. Here the CDR3 reads CASSTGLATHTDTQYF. The CDR3 DNA reads TGTGCCAGCAGCACAGGACTAGCGACACACACAGATACGCAGTATTTT. This sequence joins TRBV7-9 and TRBJ2-3, with 9 bases fitting TRBD2. J lost 2 bases, V lost 5 bases, and 8 bases had no gene match. The CDR3 has 16 residues. Germline lookup yields CDR1 SEHNR and CDR2 FQNEAQ (reference sequence).

This clone was recorded a few times. This rearrangement joins TRBV30 to TRBJ2-7; TRBD2 agrees at 8 bases. Germline CDR1 is GTSNPN and CDR2 is SVGIG (reference sequence). Losses at the gene ends were 4 bases for V and 1 base for J; bases not matched to a gene: 6. This CDR3 is built from 14 residues. CDR3 in amino acids: CAWNLAGTSYEQYF. The DNA of the CDR3 is TGTGCCTGGAATTTAGCGGGGACTTCCTACGAGCAGTACTTC. Complete variable domain (other parts from reference TRBV30 and TRBJ2-7): SQTIHQWPATLVQPVGSPLSLECTVEGTSNPNLYWYRQAAGRGLQLLFYSVGIGQISSEVPQNLSASRPQDRQFILSSKKLLLSDSGFYLCAWNLAGTSYEQYFGPGTRLTVT.

In its sample, this clone was seen many times. CDR3 in DNA: TGTGCCAGCAGCGGAAACAGGGGAGACGTGCGATCACCCCTCCACTTT. Translated, it gives CASSGNRGDVRSPLHF. The chain joins TRBV5-6 to TRBJ1-6, with 7 positions matching TRBD1. From germline, CDR1 is SGHDT and CDR2 YYEEEE. The CDR3 spans 16 residues. The ends lost 4 bases at V and 10 bases at J; junction bases unmatched: 14. The entire variable domain, with the rest obtained from reference TRBV5-6 and TRBJ1-6, is as follows: DAGVTQSPTHLIKTRGQQVTLRCSPKSGHDTVSWYQQALGQGPQFIFQYYEEEERQRGNFPDRFSGHQFPNYSSELNVNALLLGDSALYLCASSGNRGDVRSPLHFGNGTRLTVT.

The rearrangement joins TRBV18 to TRBJ2-2; 8 bases match TRBD1. The CDR3 has 18 residues. Germline values: CDR1 KGHSH, CDR2 LQKENI. J lost 0 bases, V lost 1 base, and 7 bases had no gene match. CDR3 DNA: TGTGCCAGCTCACCACGCCGGACAGGGCCAACGAACACCGGGGAGCTGTTTTTT. This encodes CASSPRRTGPTNTGELFF.

This clone has just one count. The chain has TRBV5-1 and TRBJ2-7; TRBD1 agrees at 9 bases. The CDR3 extends over 16 amino acids. J lost 2 bases, V lost 4 bases, and 10 bases had no gene match. Germline CDR1 SGHRS, CDR2 YFSETQ. CDR3 residues: CASSEGTGREAYEQYF. In DNA, the CDR3 is TGCGCCAGCAGCGAGGGGACAGGGAGGGAAGCCTACGAGCAGTACTTC.

The chain links TRBV6-6 to TRBJ1-5; no reliable D call. CDR3 length: 14 amino acids. V lost 2 bases to trimming and J lost 7 bases, with 12 bases between them. Germline CDR1 reads MNHNY; CDR2 reads SVGAGI (reference sequence). CDR3 bases: TGTGCCAGCAGTTACGAGGGCGGTCGGCAGCCCCAGCATTTT. It yields the protein CASSYEGGRQPQHF.

This clone was recorded at least ten times. V is TRBV23-1 and J is TRBJ1-5, with a weak D call TRBD1 (5 bases). TRBV23-1 is treated as an ORF (open reading frame) with a function not yet certain. The CDR3 runs 14 residues. Trimming shortened V by 4 bases and J by 7 bases, and 14 bases separated the two germline ends. The CDR3 protein is CASSRPSGRQPQHF. The CDR3 DNA sequence: TGCGCCAGCAGTCGGCCTTCGGGGCGACAGCCCCAGCATTTT.

V is TRBV6-4 and J is TRBJ2-1, with D hard to call. V was trimmed by 5 bases and J by 0 bases, leaving 14 bases between them. The CDR3 loop spans 16 amino acids. In germline, CDR1 is MRHNA, CDR2 SNTAGT. The CDR3 is CASSLSDLSSYNEQFF. CDR3 bases: TGTGCCAGCAGTCTTTCTGACTTAAGCTCCTACAATGAGCAGTTCTTC.

The V call is TRBV28, the J call TRBJ1-4; D is possibly TRBD1 (5 bases). The CDR3 consists of 14 residues. V was shortened by 6 bases and J by 8 bases, with 16 bases between the two germline ends. Germline assignment: CDR1 MDHEN and CDR2 SYDVKM. The CDR3 coding sequence is TGTGCCAGCAGCAAACCGCAGGGAGGAGAAAAACTGTTTTTT. Its protein product is CASSKPQGGEKLFF.

The sample holds one count of this clone. The gene calls are TRBV19 and TRBJ1-1; D not certain. CDR1 and CDR2 (germline): LNHDA, SQIVND (reference sequence). The germline V and J ends were trimmed by 9 bases and 1 base, with 18 bases remaining between them. This CDR3 is built from 15 residues. The CDR3 DNA is TGTGCCAGCAGCCCCGACATCGGAAAGAACACTGAAGCTTTCTTT. It specifies CASSPDIGKNTEAFF. The full variable domain, in which reference TRBV19 and TRBJ1-1 provide the parts outside the CDR3, is DGGITQSPKYLFRKEGQNVTLSCEQNLNHDAMYWYRQDPGQGLRLIYYSQIVNDFQKGDIAEGYSVSREKKESFPLTVTSAQKNPTAFYLCASSPDIGKNTEAFFGQGTRLTVV.

This chain connects TRBV7-2 to TRBJ2-5; 12 nucleotides match TRBD2. The V gene end was trimmed by 1 base and the J gene end by 2 bases; junction bases not matched to a gene: 2. The CDR3 totals 16 residues. The V gene's germline CDR1 is SGHTA and CDR2 FQGNSA. CDR3 region: CASSLGLAGGQETQYF. The CDR3 DNA reads TGTGCCAGCAGCTTAGGGCTAGCGGGGGGGCAAGAGACCCAGTACTTC.

This chain joins TRBV6-1 and TRBJ1-2, with no clear D. Germline CDR1 MNHNS, CDR2 SASEGT. The CDR3 has 12 amino acids. V dropped 6 bases and J dropped 8 bases, with 13 bases sitting between them. The DNA for the CDR3 is TGTGCCAGCAGAACCGGCGGGAAGGGCTACACCTTC. Translated: CASRTGGKGYTF.

This clone was counted between two and nine times. V usage is TRBV7-2 and J usage is TRBJ1-2; D gene unclear. This CDR3 has 12 amino acids. V gave up 2 bases and J gave up 3 bases, with 4 bases separating them. Germline V gene lookup returns CDR1 SGHTA and CDR2 FQGNSA. The CDR3 spells CASSLQDYGYTF. DNA for the CDR3: TGTGCCAGCAGCTTACAGGACTATGGCTACACCTTC.